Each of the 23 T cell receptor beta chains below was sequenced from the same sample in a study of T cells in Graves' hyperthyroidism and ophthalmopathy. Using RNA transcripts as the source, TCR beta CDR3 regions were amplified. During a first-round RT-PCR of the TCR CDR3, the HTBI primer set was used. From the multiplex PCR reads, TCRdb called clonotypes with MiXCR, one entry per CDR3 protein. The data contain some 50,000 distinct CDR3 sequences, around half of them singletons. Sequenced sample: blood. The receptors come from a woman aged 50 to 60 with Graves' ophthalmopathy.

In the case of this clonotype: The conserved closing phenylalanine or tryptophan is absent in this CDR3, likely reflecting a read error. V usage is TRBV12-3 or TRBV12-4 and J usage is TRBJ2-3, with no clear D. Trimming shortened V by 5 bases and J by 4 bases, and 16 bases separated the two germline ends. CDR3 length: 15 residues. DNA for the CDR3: TGTGCCAGCAGTCTACGGGTGGGTTGGGCAGATACGCAGTATTGT. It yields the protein CASSLRVGWADTQYC.

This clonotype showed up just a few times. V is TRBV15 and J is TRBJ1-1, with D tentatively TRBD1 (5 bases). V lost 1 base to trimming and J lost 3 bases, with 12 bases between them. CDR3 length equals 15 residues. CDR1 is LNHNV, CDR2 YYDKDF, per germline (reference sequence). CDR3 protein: CATSRVLQGDTEAFF. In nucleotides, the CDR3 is TGTGCCACCAGCAGAGTGTTGCAAGGGGACACTGAAGCTTTCTTT. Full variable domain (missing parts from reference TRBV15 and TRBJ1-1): DAMVIQNPRYQVTQFGKPVTLSCSQTLNHNVMYWYQQKSSQAPKLLFHYYDKDFNNEADTPDNFQSRRPNTSFCFLDIRSPGLGDTAMYLCATSRVLQGDTEAFFGQGTRLTVV.

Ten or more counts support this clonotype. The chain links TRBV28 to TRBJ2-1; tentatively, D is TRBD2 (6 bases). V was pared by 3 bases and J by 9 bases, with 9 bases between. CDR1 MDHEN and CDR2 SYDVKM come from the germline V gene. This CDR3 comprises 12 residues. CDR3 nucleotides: TGTGCCAGCAGTTTGGGAGGCGTTGAGCAGTTCTTC. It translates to CASSLGGVEQFF.

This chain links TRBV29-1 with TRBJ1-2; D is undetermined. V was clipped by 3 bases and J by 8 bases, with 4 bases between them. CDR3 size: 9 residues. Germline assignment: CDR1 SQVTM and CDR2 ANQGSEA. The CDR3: CSVDGGYTF. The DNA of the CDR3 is TGCAGCGTTGACGGCGGCTACACCTTC.

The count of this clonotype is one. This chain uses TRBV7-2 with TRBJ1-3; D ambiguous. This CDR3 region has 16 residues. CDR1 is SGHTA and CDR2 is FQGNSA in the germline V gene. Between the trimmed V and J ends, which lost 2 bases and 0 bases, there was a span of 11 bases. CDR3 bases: TGTGCCAGCAGCTTATTTGGCCAGAACTCTGGAAACACCATATATTTT. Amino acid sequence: CASSLFGQNSGNTIYF.

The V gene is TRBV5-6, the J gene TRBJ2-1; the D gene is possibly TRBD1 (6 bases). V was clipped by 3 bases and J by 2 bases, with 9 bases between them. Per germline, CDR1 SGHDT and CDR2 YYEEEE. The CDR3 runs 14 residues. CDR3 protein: CASSSDSPYNEQFF. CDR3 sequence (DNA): TGTGCCAGCAGCTCGGACAGCCCCTACAATGAGCAGTTCTTC.

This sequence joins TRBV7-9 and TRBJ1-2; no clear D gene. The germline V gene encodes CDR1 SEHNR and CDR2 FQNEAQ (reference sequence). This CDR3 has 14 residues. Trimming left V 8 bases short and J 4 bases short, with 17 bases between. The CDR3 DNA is TGTGCCAGCGGAGAAAATACCGAAATCTATGGCTACACCTTC. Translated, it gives CASGENTEIYGYTF. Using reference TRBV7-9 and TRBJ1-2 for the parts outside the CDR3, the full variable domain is DTGVSQNPRHKITKRGQNVTFRCDPISEHNRLYWYRQTLGQGPEFLTYFQNEAQLEKSRLLSDRFSAERPKGSFSTLEIQRTEQGDSAMYLCASGENTEIYGYTFGSGTRLTVV.

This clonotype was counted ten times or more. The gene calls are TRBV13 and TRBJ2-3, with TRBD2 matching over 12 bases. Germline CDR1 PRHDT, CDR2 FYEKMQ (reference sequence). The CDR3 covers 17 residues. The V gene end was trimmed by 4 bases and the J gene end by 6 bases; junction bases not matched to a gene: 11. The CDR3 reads CASSSIGLAGNRDTQYF. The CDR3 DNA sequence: TGTGCCAGCAGCTCAATAGGACTAGCGGGGAACAGGGATACGCAGTATTTT.

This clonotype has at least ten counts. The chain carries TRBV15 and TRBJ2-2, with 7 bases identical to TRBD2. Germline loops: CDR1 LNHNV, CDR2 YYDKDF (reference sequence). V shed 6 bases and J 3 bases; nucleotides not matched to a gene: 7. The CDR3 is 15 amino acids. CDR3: CATRRQGGDTGELFF. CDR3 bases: TGTGCCACCAGAAGGCAGGGAGGGGACACCGGGGAGCTGTTTTTT.

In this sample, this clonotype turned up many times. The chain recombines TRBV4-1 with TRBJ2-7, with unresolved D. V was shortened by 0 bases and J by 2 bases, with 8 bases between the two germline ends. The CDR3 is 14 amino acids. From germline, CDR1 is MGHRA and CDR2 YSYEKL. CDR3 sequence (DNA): TGCGCCAGCAGCCAAGACAGAGATACCTACGAGCAGTACTTC. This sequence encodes CASSQDRDTYEQYF.

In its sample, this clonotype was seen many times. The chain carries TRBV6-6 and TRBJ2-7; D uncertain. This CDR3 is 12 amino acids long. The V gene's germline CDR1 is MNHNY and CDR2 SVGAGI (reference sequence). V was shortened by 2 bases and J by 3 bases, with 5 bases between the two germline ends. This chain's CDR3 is CASSYAGYEQYF. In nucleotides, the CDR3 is TGTGCCAGCAGTTACGCAGGCTACGAGCAGTACTTC.

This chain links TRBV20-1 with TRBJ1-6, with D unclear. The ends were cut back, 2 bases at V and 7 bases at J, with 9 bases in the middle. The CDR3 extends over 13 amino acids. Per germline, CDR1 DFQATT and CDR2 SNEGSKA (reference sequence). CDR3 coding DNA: TGCAGTGCTAGACTAGCGGGGAATTCACCCCTCCACTTT. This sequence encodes CSARLAGNSPLHF.

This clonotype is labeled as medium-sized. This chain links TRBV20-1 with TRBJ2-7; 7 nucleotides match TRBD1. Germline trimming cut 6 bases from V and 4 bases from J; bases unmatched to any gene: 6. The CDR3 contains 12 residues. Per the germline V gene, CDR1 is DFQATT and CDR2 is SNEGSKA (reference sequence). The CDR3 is CSATDRTYEQYF. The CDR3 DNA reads TGCAGTGCCACGGACAGGACTTACGAGCAGTACTTC.

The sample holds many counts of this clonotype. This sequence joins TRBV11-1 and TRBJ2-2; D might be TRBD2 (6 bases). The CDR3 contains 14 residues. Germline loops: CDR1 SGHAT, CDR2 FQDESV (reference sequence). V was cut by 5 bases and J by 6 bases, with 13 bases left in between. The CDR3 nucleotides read TGTGCCAGCAGCCTTCCCGGGGGAGCCGGGGAGCTGTTTTTT. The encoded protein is CASSLPGGAGELFF.

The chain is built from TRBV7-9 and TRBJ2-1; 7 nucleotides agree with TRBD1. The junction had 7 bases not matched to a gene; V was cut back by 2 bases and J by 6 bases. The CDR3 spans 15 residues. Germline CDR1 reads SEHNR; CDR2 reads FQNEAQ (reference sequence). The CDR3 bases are TGTGCCAGCAGCTTACCGGGACAGAGAGCCAATGAGCAGTTCTTC. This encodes CASSLPGQRANEQFF.

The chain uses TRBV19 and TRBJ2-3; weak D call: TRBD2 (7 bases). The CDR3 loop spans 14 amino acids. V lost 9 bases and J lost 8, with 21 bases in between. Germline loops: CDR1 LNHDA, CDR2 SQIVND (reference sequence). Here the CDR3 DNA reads TGTGCCAGCCCAAAGGGGGGGGGCCAAGGTACGCAGTATTTT. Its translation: CASPKGGGQGTQYF.

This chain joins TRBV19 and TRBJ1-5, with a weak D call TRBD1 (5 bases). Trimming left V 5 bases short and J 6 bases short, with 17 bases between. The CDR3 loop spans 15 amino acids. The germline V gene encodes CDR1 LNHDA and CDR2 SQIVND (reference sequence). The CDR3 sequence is CASSLRAGHSQPQHF. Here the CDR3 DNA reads TGTGCCAGTAGTTTACGGGCAGGACACAGTCAGCCCCAGCATTTT.

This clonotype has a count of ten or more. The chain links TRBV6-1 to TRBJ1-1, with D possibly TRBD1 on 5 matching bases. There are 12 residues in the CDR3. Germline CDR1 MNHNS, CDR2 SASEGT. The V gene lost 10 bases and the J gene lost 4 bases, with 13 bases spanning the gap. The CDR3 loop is CATGGGGTEAFF. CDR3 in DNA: TGTGCCACCGGGGGTGGCGGCACTGAAGCTTTCTTT.

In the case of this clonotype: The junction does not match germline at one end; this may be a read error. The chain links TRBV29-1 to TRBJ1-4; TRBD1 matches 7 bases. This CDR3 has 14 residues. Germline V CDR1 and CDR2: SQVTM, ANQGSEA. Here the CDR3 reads CSASEGAFNEELFF. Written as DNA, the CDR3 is TGCAGCGCCTCCGAGGGGGCATTTAATGAAGAACTGTTTTTT.

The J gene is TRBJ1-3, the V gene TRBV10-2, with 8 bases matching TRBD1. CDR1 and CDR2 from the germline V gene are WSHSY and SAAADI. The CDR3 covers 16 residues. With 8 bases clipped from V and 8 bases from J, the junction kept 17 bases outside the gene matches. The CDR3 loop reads CASGPGTGTYGYTIYF. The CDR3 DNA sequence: TGCGCCAGCGGCCCCGGGACAGGTACCTATGGCTACACCATATATTTT.

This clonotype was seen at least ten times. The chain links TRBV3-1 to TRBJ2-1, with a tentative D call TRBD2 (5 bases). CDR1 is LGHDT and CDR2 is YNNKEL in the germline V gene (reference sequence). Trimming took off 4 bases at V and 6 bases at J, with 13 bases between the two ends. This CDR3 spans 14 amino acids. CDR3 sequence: CASSRPAGVNEQFF. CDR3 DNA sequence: TGTGCCAGCAGCCGACCGGCGGGTGTCAATGAGCAGTTCTTC.

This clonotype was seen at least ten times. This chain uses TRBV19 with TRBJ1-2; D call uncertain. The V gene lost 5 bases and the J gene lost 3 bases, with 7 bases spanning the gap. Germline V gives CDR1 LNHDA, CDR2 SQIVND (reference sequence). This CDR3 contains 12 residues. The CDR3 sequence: CASSRRDYGYTF. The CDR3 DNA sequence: TGTGCCAGTAGTCGCCGGGACTATGGCTACACCTTC.

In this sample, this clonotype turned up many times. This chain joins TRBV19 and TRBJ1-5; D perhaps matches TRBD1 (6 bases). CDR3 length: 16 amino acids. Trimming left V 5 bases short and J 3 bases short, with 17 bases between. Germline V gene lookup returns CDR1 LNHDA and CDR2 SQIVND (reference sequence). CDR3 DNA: TGTGCCAGTAGTCCAGGAACAGGGAGGGACAATCAGCCCCAGCATTTT. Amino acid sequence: CASSPGTGRDNQPQHF.